The 6 T cell receptor beta chains listed next were all sequenced from one sample in a study of graft-versus-host responses after intestinal transplantation. TCRdb keeps only in-frame clones here, not all; method: immunoSEQ multiplex PCR. This sample has 90,000 to 150,000 clones, with over 85% found just once. These receptors have no known antigen. The starting material was unstimulated CD4+ T cells sorted from spleen or lymph node cells, obtained before intestinal transplant. Receptor source: a human donor who received an intestinal transplant.

This chain uses TRBV19 with TRBJ2-1; D gene ambiguous. The CDR3 sequence is 13 residues long. Trimming removed 6 bases from V and 4 bases from J, with 10 bases in between. The germline CDR1 and CDR2 sequences are LNHDA and SQIVND (reference sequence). The CDR3 protein is CASSPGFYNEQFF. The CDR3 DNA reads as TGTGCCAGTAGCCCCGGATTTTACAATGAGCAGTTCTTC.

J is TRBJ2-1 and V is TRBV25-1, with 8 bases lining up with TRBD2. Germline trimming cut 4 bases from V and 11 bases from J; bases unmatched to any gene: 7. This CDR3 has 13 residues. Per the germline V gene, CDR1 is MGHDK and CDR2 is SYGVNS. DNA of the CDR3: TGTGCCAGCAGTGGGGCGATAGCGGGGAAGCAGTTCTTC. Translation gives CASSGAIAGKQFF.

The chain links TRBV6-5 to TRBJ2-7, with D hard to call. Germline-derived CDR1 and CDR2 are MNHEY and SVGAGI. This CDR3 spans 14 amino acids. Trimming stripped 2 bases from V and 0 bases from J, with 8 bases between. CDR3 sequence reads: CASSYTWSSYEQYF. The CDR3 region has the DNA TGTGCCAGCAGTTACACGTGGAGCTCCTACGAGCAGTACTTC.

V and J are TRBV10-3 and TRBJ1-2; D might be TRBD1 (5 bases). Germline V lookup: CDR1 ENHRY, CDR2 SYGVKD. The CDR3 is made up of 15 amino acids. Trimming removed 1 base from V and 4 bases from J, with 13 bases in between. The CDR3 DNA follows: TGTGCCATCAGTGAGTGGCAGGGTGAGGCCTATGGCTACACCTTC. Its protein product is CAISEWQGEAYGYTF.

The chain is built from TRBV6-1 and TRBJ2-1, with 8 nucleotides matching TRBD2. The V segment lost 2 bases and the J segment 5 bases; nucleotides outside the gene matches: 11. This CDR3 contains 17 residues. The germline gives CDR1 MNHNS, CDR2 SASEGT. This CDR3 is CASSEFPGGGTHNEQFF. The DNA of the CDR3 is TGTGCCAGCAGTGAATTTCCCGGGGGGGGAACACACAATGAGCAGTTCTTC.

The V and J genes are TRBV7-2 and TRBJ1-5, with D tentatively TRBD1 (6 bases). Germline values: CDR1 SGHTA, CDR2 FQGNSA. The V and J ends lost 6 bases and 0 bases respectively, with 15 bases between them. CDR3 length: 16 residues. CDR3 sequence: CASRPEGGISNQPQHF. DNA of the CDR3: TGTGCCAGCAGACCCGAGGGGGGAATTAGCAATCAGCCCCAGCATTTT.